This T cell receptor beta chain was identified during a study of blood T cell repertoires in COVID-19. About the research overall: From the United States, Italy and Spain came samples of acute and convalescent COVID-19. Nucleic acid was either cDNA or gDNA, and it came from T cells, B-cell-depleted T cells, or PBMCs.

Repertoires were generated with immunoSEQ multiplex PCR, while TCRdb's copy carries only in-frame clones and drops some. The profile shows some 100,000 clones, 80% to 95% of them singletons. Per germline, CDR1 SGHRS and CDR2 YFSETQ. This CDR3 has 17 amino acids. Trimming took off 2 bases at V and 4 bases at J, with 19 bases between the two ends. The sequenced material came from peripheral blood. The chain employs TRBV5-1 and TRBJ2-1; tentatively, D is TRBD2 (5 bases). This receptor was identified in a man between 60 and 75 years old with acute or convalescent COVID-19. CDR3 sequence: CASSLGLGSGPYNEQFF. DNA for the CDR3: TGCGCCAGCAGCTTAGGGTTAGGGAGCGGTCCATACAATGAGCAGTTCTTC.